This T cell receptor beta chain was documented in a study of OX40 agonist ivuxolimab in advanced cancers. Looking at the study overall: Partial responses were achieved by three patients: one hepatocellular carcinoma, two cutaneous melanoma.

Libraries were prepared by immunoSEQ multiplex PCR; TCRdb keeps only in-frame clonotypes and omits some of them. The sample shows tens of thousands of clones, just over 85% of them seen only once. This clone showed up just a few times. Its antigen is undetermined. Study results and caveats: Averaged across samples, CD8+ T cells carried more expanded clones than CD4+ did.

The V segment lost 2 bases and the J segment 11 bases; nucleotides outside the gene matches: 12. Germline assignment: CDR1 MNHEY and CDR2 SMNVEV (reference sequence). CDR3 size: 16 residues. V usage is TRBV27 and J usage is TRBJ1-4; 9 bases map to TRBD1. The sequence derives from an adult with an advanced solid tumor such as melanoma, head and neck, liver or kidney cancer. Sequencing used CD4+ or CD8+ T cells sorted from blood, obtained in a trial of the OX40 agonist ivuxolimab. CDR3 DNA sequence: TGTGCCAGCAGTTTAACGGGGGGGACAGGGTCCGGGAAACTGTTTTTT. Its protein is CASSLTGGTGSGKLFF.